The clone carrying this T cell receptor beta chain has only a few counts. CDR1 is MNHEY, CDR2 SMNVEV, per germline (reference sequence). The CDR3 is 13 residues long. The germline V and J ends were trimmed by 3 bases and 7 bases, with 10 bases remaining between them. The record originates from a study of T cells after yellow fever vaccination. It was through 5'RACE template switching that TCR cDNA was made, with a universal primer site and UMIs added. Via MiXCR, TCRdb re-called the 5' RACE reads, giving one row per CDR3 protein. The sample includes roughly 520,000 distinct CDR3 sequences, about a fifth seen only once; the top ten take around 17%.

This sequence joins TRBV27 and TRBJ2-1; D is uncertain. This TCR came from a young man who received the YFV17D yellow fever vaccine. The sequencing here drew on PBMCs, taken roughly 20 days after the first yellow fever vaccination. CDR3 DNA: TGTGCCAGCAGTTTTCGGGTGGGGAATGAGCAGTTCTTC. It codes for CASSFRVGNEQFF.